These 12 T cell receptor beta chains originate from one sample sequenced in a study of control samples from healthy donors and cancer patients. The repertoire was sequenced with immunoSEQ multiplex PCR; TCRdb's copy has only in-frame clones and lacks some. The sample includes about 170,000 clones, about 90% of them seen just once. Material for sequencing was blood. Every receptor here comes from a man younger than 40 in good health.

This chain uses TRBV21-1 with TRBJ1-5; TRBD1, as called in the table, went unchecked against the DNA. TRBV21-1 has pseudogene status. CDR3 length: 11 amino acids. The CDR3 DNA follows: TGTGCCAGCAGCAGAGGGACACCCTGGCATTTT. It is translated as CASSRGTPWHF.

V gene TRBV5-4 combines with J gene TRBJ2-1; 9 bases are shared with TRBD2. V lost 2 bases, J lost 1 base, and 4 bases stayed unmatched. Germline CDR1 reads SGHNT; CDR2 reads YYREEE (reference sequence). CDR3 length: 16 amino acids. Here the CDR3 reads CASSFASGASYNEQFF. CDR3 nucleotide sequence: TGTGCCAGCAGCTTTGCTAGCGGGGCATCCTACAATGAGCAGTTCTTC.

For the CDR3, the DNA is TGTGCCAGCAGCCAAGAGGACTACAGCACCGGGGAGCTGTTTTTT. Translated: CASSQEDYSTGELFF. This chain links TRBV14 with TRBJ2-2, with a weak D call TRBD2 (6 bases). The CDR3 spans 15 residues. CDR1 and CDR2 from the germline V gene are SGHDN and FVKESK. V was shortened by 0 bases and J by 4 bases, with 9 bases between the two germline ends. The full variable domain, rest sourced from reference TRBV14 and TRBJ2-2, is EAGVTQFPSHSVIEKGQTVTLRCDPISGHDNLYWYRRVMGKEIKFLLHFVKESKQDESGMPNNRFLAERTGGTYSTLKVQPAELEDSGVYFCASSQEDYSTGELFFGEGSRLTVL.

The rearrangement links TRBV5-4 to TRBJ2-2; D is ambiguous. CDR1 is SGHNT and CDR2 is YYREEE in the germline V gene (reference sequence). V was clipped by 4 bases and J by 3 bases, with 7 bases between them. The length of the CDR3 is 13 residues. Here the CDR3 reads CASSPQDTGELFF. The CDR3 DNA sequence: TGTGCCAGCAGCCCCCAGGACACCGGGGAGCTGTTTTTT.

The rearrangement links TRBV28 to TRBJ2-2; 12 bases are shared with TRBD2. Germline V gene sequence: CDR1 MDHEN, CDR2 SYDVKM. This CDR3 comprises 17 residues. V lost 4 bases to trimming and J lost 3 bases; unmatched junction nucleotides: 6. CDR3 amino acids: CASSSRTSGTYTGELFF. CDR3 bases: TGTGCCAGCAGTTCTCGGACTAGCGGGACATACACCGGGGAGCTGTTTTTT.

This chain connects TRBV5-6 to TRBJ1-2, with 10 bases matching TRBD1. Germline V gene sequence: CDR1 SGHDT, CDR2 YYEEEE. This CDR3 has 14 amino acids. Trimming took 1 base from V and 6 from J; bases not matched to a gene: 3. CDR3 nucleotides: TGTGCCAGCAGCTTGATCGGGACAGGGGATGGCTACACCTTC. It yields the protein CASSLIGTGDGYTF.

The chain employs TRBV19 and TRBJ1-5; 8 bases match TRBD1. V gave up 8 bases and J gave up 7 bases; unmatched junction bases: 7. The CDR3 runs 13 residues. The germline CDR1 and CDR2 sequences are LNHDA and SQIVND (reference sequence). The CDR3 coding sequence is TGTGCCAGTGGGGGGACAGGAGGACAGCCCCAGCATTTT. As protein: CASGGTGGQPQHF.

V gene TRBV5-1 combines with J gene TRBJ2-1; tentative D call: TRBD2 (6 bases). Germline CDR1 and CDR2: SGHRS and YFSETQ. This CDR3 comprises 15 residues. With 0 bases removed from V and 7 bases from J, the gap between germline ends came to 14 bases. CDR3 residues: CASSLAGGAENEQFF. The DNA of the CDR3 is TGCGCCAGCAGCTTGGCCGGGGGAGCGGAGAATGAGCAGTTCTTC.

The genes are TRBV27 and TRBJ1-6, with D unresolved. V was pared by 2 bases and J by 8 bases, with 7 bases between. Germline assignment: CDR1 MNHEY and CDR2 SMNVEV (reference sequence). This CDR3 comprises 13 residues. The CDR3 DNA follows: TGTGCCAGCAGTTTAGAGCATTATTCACCCCTCCACTTT. Its protein product is CASSLEHYSPLHF.

CDR3 sequence: CASSLRALETQYF. The CDR3 bases are TGTGCCAGCTCCCTAAGGGCGTTAGAGACCCAGTACTTC. The chain links TRBV18 to TRBJ2-5; D remains unclear. Germline V CDR1 and CDR2: KGHSH, LQKENI. This CDR3 is 13 amino acids long. V gave up 6 bases and J gave up 4 bases, with 12 bases separating them.

The chain has TRBV15 and TRBJ2-7; 7 bases match TRBD2. V lost 3 bases to trimming and J lost 6 bases; unmatched junction nucleotides: 8. Germline CDR1 and CDR2: LNHNV and YYDKDF (reference sequence). This CDR3 spans 14 amino acids. CDR3 sequence reads: CATSRGGGSGEQYF. CDR3 coding DNA: TGTGCCACCAGCAGGGGGGGAGGGTCAGGCGAGCAGTACTTC.

CDR3 DNA sequence: TGTGCCACCAGTGATTTGGGAACAGGTAAAAAAGAGACCCAGTACTTC. As protein: CATSDLGTGKKETQYF. The chain carries TRBV24-1 and TRBJ2-5; TRBD1 is a possible D gene (5 bases). Deletions cut 0 bases from V and 3 bases from J, with 13 bases between. Germline-derived CDR1 and CDR2 are KGHDR and SFDVKD. The CDR3 contains 16 residues.